This T cell receptor beta chain is from a study of beta chain features in type 1 diabetes. Isolation of CD4+ naive, central memory, regulatory and stem cell-like memory cells was achieved by sorting via CD45RO/CCR7/CD25/CD127/CD95/CD27. Study-wide results and limits: Any HLA-type effect on TCRB rearrangement remained unresolved here. Within each of all four CD4+ subsets, Type 1 diabetes patients had TCRB CDR3s that were moderately but significantly shorter. Using cDNA template may skew counts toward highly expressing activated cells.

This clone was seen more than once but under ten times. Its specificity is not known. Expressed TCRB transcripts were sequenced because the isolated RNA had all been reverse transcribed beforehand. This table comes from immunoSEQ multiplex PCR, and its TCRdb copy is limited to in-frame clones, with some not included. The repertoire holds about 210,000 clones, with approximately 10% as singletons. Material for sequencing was central memory CD4+ T cells from blood. The TCR was taken from a man in his late teens or twenties in good health.

The CDR3 nucleotides are TGTGCCAGCAGTGAAGCGAAAGGCCGGGCCCATGAGCAGTTCTTC. Translation: CASSEAKGRAHEQFF. The V and J genes are TRBV2 and TRBJ2-1, with no clear D. This CDR3 comprises 15 residues. V was pared by 0 bases and J by 8 bases, with 14 bases between. CDR1 and CDR2 (germline): SNHLY, FYNNEI.